These 24 T cell receptor beta chains came from one sample sequenced in a study of blood T cell repertoires in COVID-19. Measured with immunoSEQ multiplex PCR; TCRdb has only the in-frame clones, and not every one. The repertoire holds tens of thousands of clones, with 70% to 90% as singletons. What was sequenced was peripheral blood. Receptors were obtained from a man aged 45-65 years with active COVID-19.

Comments on this clone: The same CDR3 is also encoded by other DNA sequences in this sample. The chain has TRBV19 and TRBJ1-4, with D possibly being TRBD1 (6 bases). Trimming cost V 0 bases and J 7 bases, with 9 bases left between them. The CDR3 sequence is 14 residues long. Germline V gene data show CDR1 as LNHDA and CDR2 as SQIVND (reference sequence). The CDR3 DNA sequence: TGTGCCAGTAGTATAGAACAGGGACGTGAAAAACTGTTTTTT. Its protein is CASSIEQGREKLFF. Drawing the rest from reference TRBV19 and TRBJ1-4, the complete variable domain is DGGITQSPKYLFRKEGQNVTLSCEQNLNHDAMYWYRQDPGQGLRLIYYSQIVNDFQKGDIAEGYSVSREKKESFPLTVTSAQKNPTAFYLCASSIEQGREKLFFGSGTQLSVL.

V usage is TRBV4-1 and J usage is TRBJ2-1; TRBD1 aligns across 7 bases. Trimming at V came to 4 bases and at J to 4 bases, leaving 10 bases not matched to a gene. This CDR3 is 16 amino acids long. The V gene's germline CDR1 is MGHRA and CDR2 YSYEKL. CDR3 DNA sequence: TGCGCCAGCAGCCGCGACAGGGCCTCCCTTTACAATGAGCAGTTCTTC. It codes for CASSRDRASLYNEQFF.

The chain has TRBV28 and TRBJ1-5, with D uncertain. This CDR3 region has 15 residues. Germline V gene sequence: CDR1 MDHEN, CDR2 SYDVKM. Trimming cost V 6 bases and J 3 bases, with 15 bases left between them. The CDR3 DNA reads TGTGCCAGCAGGGGTTCGGGATACTACAATCAGCCCCAGCATTTT. Amino acids: CASRGSGYYNQPQHF.

The CDR3 sequence is CASSPWATEETQYF. CDR3 nucleotides: TGTGCCAGCAGCCCATGGGCCACCGAGGAGACCCAGTACTTC. The chain is built from TRBV7-9 and TRBJ2-5, with D uncertain. The CDR3 extends over 14 amino acids. V dropped 5 bases and J dropped 5 bases, with 15 bases sitting between them. Germline CDR1 SEHNR, CDR2 FQNEAQ (reference sequence).

The rearrangement joins TRBV7-9 to TRBJ1-5; 9 bases fit TRBD1. Germline V gene data show CDR1 as SEHNR and CDR2 as FQNEAQ (reference sequence). V gave up 5 bases and J gave up 1 base; unmatched junction bases: 3. The CDR3 extends over 15 amino acids. In nucleotides, the CDR3 is TGTGCCAGCAGCCCGGGACAGGGAAGCAATCAGCCCCAGCATTTT. Amino acids: CASSPGQGSNQPQHF.

V and J are TRBV3-1 (or the pseudogene TRBV3-2) and TRBJ1-2; TRBD1 aligns across 8 bases. J lost 6 bases, V lost 0 bases, and 12 bases had no gene match. The CDR3 is 17 residues long. Germline CDR1 and CDR2: LGHDT and YNNKEL (reference sequence). The CDR3 region is CASSQEDPEGQGHGYTF. The CDR3 DNA is TGTGCCAGCAGCCAAGAAGACCCCGAAGGACAGGGACATGGCTACACCTTC.

There are a few counts of this clone. V usage is TRBV12-3 or TRBV12-4 and J usage is TRBJ1-6, with D perhaps matching TRBD1 (5 bases). The CDR3 consists of 13 residues. The germline V and J ends were trimmed by 3 bases and 8 bases, with 8 bases remaining between them. The CDR3 sequence is CASSFGGYSPLHF. CDR3 DNA sequence: TGTGCCAGCAGTTTTGGGGGGTATTCACCCCTCCACTTT.

The chain has TRBV6-5 and TRBJ2-6; unclear D gene. The length of the CDR3 is 15 residues. Deletions cut 0 bases from V and 0 bases from J, with 3 bases between. Germline-derived CDR1 and CDR2 are MNHEY and SVGAGI. The CDR3 reads CASSYSGSGANVLTF. CDR3 in DNA: TGTGCCAGCAGTTACTCCGGCTCTGGGGCCAACGTCCTGACTTTC.

This clone turned up a few times. The V call is TRBV5-1, the J call TRBJ1-2; D remains ambiguous. Trimming shortened V by 1 base and J by 1 base, and 17 bases separated the two germline ends. The length of the CDR3 is 17 residues. The germline V gene encodes CDR1 SGHRS and CDR2 YFSETQ. Written as DNA, the CDR3 is TGCGCCAGCAGCTTGCGCCCCCAGGCCATATATAACTATGGCTACACCTTC. This encodes CASSLRPQAIYNYGYTF.

The chain employs TRBV7-6 and TRBJ1-3, with 8 nucleotides matching TRBD1. The germline V gene has CDR1 SGHVS and CDR2 FNYEAQ. The ends lost 3 bases at V and 2 bases at J; junction bases unmatched: 9. The length of the CDR3 is 17 residues. The CDR3 reads CASSLGPDRGPGNTIYF. CDR3 coding DNA: TGTGCCAGCAGCTTGGGTCCTGACAGGGGACCTGGAAACACCATATATTTT.

This rearrangement joins TRBV19 to TRBJ2-5; D may be TRBD1 (6 bases). This CDR3 is 15 amino acids long. V lost 5 bases, J lost 1 base, and 14 bases lay in between. The germline gives CDR1 LNHDA, CDR2 SQIVND (reference sequence). As DNA, the CDR3 is TGTGCCAGTAGTCCCTTGACAGGACTCCAAGAGACCCAGTACTTC. It is translated as CASSPLTGLQETQYF.

This rearrangement joins TRBV5-4 to TRBJ2-7, with 8 bases matching TRBD1. J gave up 3 bases and V 3 bases, and 8 bases lay outside the gene matches. Germline CDR1 reads SGHNT; CDR2 reads YYREEE (reference sequence). There are 15 residues in the CDR3. The DNA for the CDR3 is TGTGCCAGCAGCTCGGGACAGGCCCTATACTACGAGCAGTACTTC. Its translation is CASSSGQALYYEQYF.

The chain is built from TRBV5-1 and TRBJ1-1; D is perhaps TRBD1 (6 bases). The germline V and J ends were trimmed by 1 base and 1 base, with 14 bases remaining between them. This CDR3 has 16 amino acids. The germline V gene has CDR1 SGHRS and CDR2 YFSETQ. The CDR3, as DNA: TGCGCCAGCAGCTTGTCGGTAGCCAGGGGGAACACTGAAGCTTTCTTT. Amino acids: CASSLSVARGNTEAFF.

The rearrangement uses TRBV27 and TRBJ1-2; TRBD1 matches 7 bases. The length of the CDR3 is 15 residues. Germline assignment: CDR1 MNHEY and CDR2 SMNVEV (reference sequence). V gave up 2 bases and J gave up 8 bases; unmatched junction bases: 11. The DNA of the CDR3 is TGTGCCAGCAGTTTAGTTGGTGCAGGGGGAGAAGGCTACACCTTC. As protein: CASSLVGAGGEGYTF.

J is TRBJ2-7 and V is TRBV5-6, with a weak D call TRBD2 (6 bases). The CDR3 is 17 amino acids. The V end lost 4 bases, the J end lost 2 bases, and 22 bases lay between the germline ends. From germline, CDR1 is SGHDT and CDR2 YYEEEE. The CDR3 nucleotides read TGTGCCAGCAGCCCTGTATCTACCGGGACTGAACCCTACGAGCAGTACTTC. It yields the protein CASSPVSTGTEPYEQYF.

The chain uses TRBV6-2 or TRBV6-3 and TRBJ1-6; no definite D call. This CDR3 comprises 14 residues. Between the trimmed V and J ends, which lost 2 bases and 5 bases, there was a span of 7 bases. From germline, CDR1 is MNHEY and CDR2 SVGEGT. As DNA, the CDR3 is TGTGCCAGCAGTTACCGGACTAATAATTCACCCCTCCACTTT. Translation gives CASSYRTNNSPLHF.

The chain links TRBV18 to TRBJ2-6; the D gene is possibly TRBD1 (6 bases). Germline-derived CDR1 and CDR2 are KGHSH and LQKENI. The CDR3 extends over 15 amino acids. The germline V and J ends were trimmed by 6 bases and 4 bases, with 13 bases remaining between them. CDR3 amino acids: CASSQQQGGANVLTF. In DNA form, the CDR3 reads TGTGCCAGCTCCCAGCAACAGGGAGGGGCCAACGTCCTGACTTTC.

V usage is TRBV10-1 and J usage is TRBJ2-2; TRBD1 matches at 7 bases. The CDR3 spans 14 residues. CDR1 WNHNN and CDR2 SYGVQD come from the germline V gene (reference sequence). Trimming at V came to 8 bases and at J to 1 base, leaving 4 bases not matched to a gene. The CDR3 here is CASGRGQNTGELFF. In nucleotides, the CDR3 is TGCGCCAGCGGAAGGGGGCAGAACACCGGGGAGCTGTTTTTT.

As DNA, the CDR3 is TGCGCCAGCAGCCAGGGGGACAGGGTGTCTGAAGCTTTCTTT. It is translated as CASSQGDRVSEAFF. The chain joins TRBV4-1 to TRBJ1-1; 9 positions match TRBD1. V was pared by 3 bases and J by 6 bases, with 5 bases of the junction left unmatched. CDR3 size: 14 residues. Germline V gene sequence: CDR1 MGHRA, CDR2 YSYEKL.

The chain recombines TRBV5-1 with TRBJ1-2; TRBD1 aligns across 7 bases. The trim removed 0 bases at V and 4 bases at J, leaving 3 bases unmatched. The CDR3 covers 14 residues. Per the germline V gene, CDR1 is SGHRS and CDR2 is YFSETQ. This CDR3 reads CASSLGGQPYGYTF. For the CDR3, the DNA is TGCGCCAGCAGCTTGGGGGGACAGCCCTATGGCTACACCTTC. The full variable domain, in which reference TRBV5-1 and TRBJ1-2 provide the parts outside the CDR3, is KAGVTQTPRYLIKTRGQQVTLSCSPISGHRSVSWYQQTPGQGLQFLFEYFSETQRNKGNFPGRFSGRQFSNSRSEMNVSTLELGDSALYLCASSLGGQPYGYTFGSGTRLTVV.

The chain employs TRBV28 and TRBJ1-1; D is unclear. Germline V gives CDR1 MDHEN, CDR2 SYDVKM. The CDR3 spans 10 residues. Trimming cost V 11 bases and J 10 bases, with 14 bases left between them. The CDR3, as DNA: TGTGCCGTTCTCGGAGTGGTAGCTTTCTTT. Translation gives CAVLGVVAFF.

The chain recombines TRBV7-6 with TRBJ2-2, with TRBD2 as a possible D gene (8 bases). The V end lost 5 bases, the J end lost 3 bases, and 16 bases lay between the germline ends. The length of the CDR3 is 16 residues. Germline-derived CDR1 and CDR2 are SGHVS and FNYEAQ. CDR3 in amino acids: CASSPRGGQYTGELFF. In DNA form, the CDR3 reads TGTGCCAGCAGCCCACGGGGGGGACAGTACACCGGGGAGCTGTTTTTT.

The chain recombines TRBV7-9 with TRBJ2-5; D is unclear. The ends were cut back, 6 bases at V and 1 base at J, with 15 bases in the middle. The CDR3 length is 15 residues. The germline CDR1 and CDR2 sequences are SEHNR and FQNEAQ (reference sequence). For the CDR3, the DNA is TGTGCCAGCAGTCCCTTAGGCAGCGTCCAAGAGACCCAGTACTTC. Its protein product is CASSPLGSVQETQYF.

As DNA, the CDR3 is TGTGCCAGCAGTTCGGGTCCCGGACAGGGGGACACTGAAGCTTTCTTT. Its protein is CASSSGPGQGDTEAFF. The chain couples TRBV6-6 to TRBJ1-1; 10 bases agree with TRBD1. Germline V gene sequence: CDR1 MNHNY, CDR2 SVGAGI (reference sequence). The CDR3 has 16 residues. Trimming took 4 bases from V and 3 from J; bases not matched to a gene: 8.